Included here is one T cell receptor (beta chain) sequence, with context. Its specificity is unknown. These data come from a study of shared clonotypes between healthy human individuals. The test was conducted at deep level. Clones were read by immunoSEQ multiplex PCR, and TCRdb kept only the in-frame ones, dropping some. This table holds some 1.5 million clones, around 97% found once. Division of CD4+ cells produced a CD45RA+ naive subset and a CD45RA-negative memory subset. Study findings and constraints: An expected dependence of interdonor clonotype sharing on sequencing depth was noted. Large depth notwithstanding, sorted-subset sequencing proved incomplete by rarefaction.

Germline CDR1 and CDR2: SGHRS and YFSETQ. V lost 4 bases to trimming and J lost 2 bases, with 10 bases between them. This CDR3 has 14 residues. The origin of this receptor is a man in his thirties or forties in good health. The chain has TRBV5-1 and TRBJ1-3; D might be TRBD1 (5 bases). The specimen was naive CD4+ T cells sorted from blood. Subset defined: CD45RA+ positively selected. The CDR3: CASSIDSAGNTIYF. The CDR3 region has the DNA TGCGCCAGCAGCATAGACAGCGCTGGAAACACCATATATTTT.